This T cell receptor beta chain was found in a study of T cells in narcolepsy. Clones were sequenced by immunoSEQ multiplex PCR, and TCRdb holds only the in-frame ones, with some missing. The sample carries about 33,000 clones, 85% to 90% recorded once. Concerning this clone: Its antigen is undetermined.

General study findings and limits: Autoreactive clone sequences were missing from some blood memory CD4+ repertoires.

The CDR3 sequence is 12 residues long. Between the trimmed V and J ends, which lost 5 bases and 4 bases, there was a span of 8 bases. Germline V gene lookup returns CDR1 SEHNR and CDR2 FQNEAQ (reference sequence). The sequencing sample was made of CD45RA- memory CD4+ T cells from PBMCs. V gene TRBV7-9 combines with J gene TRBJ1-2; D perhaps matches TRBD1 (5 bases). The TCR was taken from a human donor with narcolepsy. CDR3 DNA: TGTGCCAGCAGCCGCGACAGCTATGGCTACACCTTC. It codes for CASSRDSYGYTF.